Presented here are 3 T cell receptor beta chains from one specimen sequenced in a study of blood T cell repertoires in COVID-19. Profiling relied on immunoSEQ multiplex PCR, and the TCRdb table lists in-frame clones only, not all of them. This sample has approximately 57,000 clones, with around 80% found just once. The sequenced sample was peripheral blood. All receptors come from a woman at least 80 years old with acute or convalescent COVID-19.

The count of this clone is one. This chain links TRBV19 with TRBJ2-2; 7 bases are a match to TRBD1. This CDR3 is built from 14 residues. The germline V gene encodes CDR1 LNHDA and CDR2 SQIVND (reference sequence). Trimming took 5 bases from V and 6 from J; bases not matched to a gene: 6. This CDR3 reads CASSRGGAAGELFF. The CDR3 DNA follows: TGTGCCAGTAGTCGAGGGGGCGCGGCCGGGGAGCTGTTTTTT.

This chain connects TRBV4-2 to TRBJ1-1, with 8 bases that match TRBD1. From germline, CDR1 is LGHNA and CDR2 YNFKEQ. The CDR3 loop spans 15 amino acids. The junction had 6 bases not matched to a gene; V was cut back by 4 bases and J by 2 bases. CDR3 sequence reads: CASSPRTGINTEAFF. The CDR3 DNA reads as TGTGCCAGCAGCCCCCGGACAGGGATAAACACTGAAGCTTTCTTT.

The chain joins TRBV11-2 to TRBJ1-4; D not resolved. The CDR3 contains 16 residues. Germline CDR1 is SGHAT and CDR2 is FQNNGV. The V end was cut by 5 bases, the J end by 10 bases, with 23 bases between. CDR3 region: CASSTSEEVPFRKLFF. DNA for the CDR3: TGTGCCAGCAGCACCTCTGAGGAAGTCCCGTTCCGAAAACTGTTTTTT.